Listed here are 16 T cell receptor beta chains from one sample, sequenced in a study of CD8 T cells in ankylosing spondylitis. Study-level results: Seemingly distinctive of ankylosing spondylitis blood was a TCR beta motif formed by eight highly homologous variants.

TCRdb re-called the 5' RACE reads with MiXCR, one entry per CDR3 protein. The data contain 130,000 or so distinct CDR3 sequences, 17% of them singletons. Which antigens these TCRs recognize remains unknown. Sequencing was done on a sample of blood, either unsorted or a sorted T cell fraction (not recorded which). The receptors shown here come from a male donor with ankylosing spondylitis.

The table lists this clonotype with many counts. The genes are TRBV5-1 and TRBJ2-1; tentatively, D is TRBD2 (5 bases). The length of the CDR3 is 17 residues. The germline V gene has CDR1 SGHRS and CDR2 YFSETQ. V shed 4 bases and J shed 0 bases, with 17 bases lying between them. DNA for the CDR3: TGCGCCAGCAGCACCCCGGGGTCTCCTCCCTCCTACAATGAGCAGTTCTTC. This gives the protein CASSTPGSPPSYNEQFF.

In its sample, this clonotype was seen a few times. The chain carries TRBV2 and TRBJ1-6, with no clear D. The V gene's germline CDR1 is SNHLY and CDR2 FYNNEI. V lost 6 bases to trimming and J lost 0 bases, with 15 bases between them. This CDR3 region has 17 residues. CDR3 nucleotide sequence: TGTGCCAGCAGCTGGACTGCCTCGAGCTCCTATAATTCACCCCTCCACTTT. It is translated as CASSWTASSSYNSPLHF. The whole variable domain, filled in from reference TRBV2 and TRBJ1-6, reads EPEVTQTPSHQVTQMGQEVILRCVPISNHLYFYWYRQILGQKVEFLVSFYNNEISEKSEIFDDQFSVERPDGSNFTLKIRSTKLEDSAMYFCASSWTASSSYNSPLHFGNGTRLTVT.

This chain joins TRBV4-2 and TRBJ1-2; maybe TRBD1 (6 bases). CDR3 size: 16 residues. V gave up 1 base and J gave up 3 bases, with 15 bases separating them. Per the germline V gene, CDR1 is LGHNA and CDR2 is YNFKEQ. The CDR3 loop is CASSQGGGAADYGYTF. The CDR3 DNA follows: TGTGCCAGCAGCCAAGGGGGGGGGGCCGCGGACTATGGCTACACCTTC.

This chain connects TRBV7-2 to TRBJ2-3, with TRBD2 as a possible D gene (5 bases). This CDR3 contains 15 residues. The germline V and J ends were trimmed by 2 bases and 2 bases, with 11 bases remaining between them. The germline CDR1 and CDR2 sequences are SGHTA and FQGNSA. CDR3 loop: CASSLNLAATDTQYF. In nucleotides, the CDR3 is TGTGCCAGCAGCTTAAACCTAGCAGCCACAGATACGCAGTATTTT.

The table lists this clonotype with a few counts. This chain links TRBV7-6 with TRBJ2-1, with 12 positions matching TRBD2. Looked up from germline, CDR1 is SGHVS and CDR2 is FNYEAQ. CDR3 length equals 18 residues. Trimming took 4 bases from V and 3 from J; bases not matched to a gene: 10. DNA for the CDR3: TGTGCCAGCAGCTCAACAGAAGGACTAGCGGGATTCTACAATGAGCAGTTCTTC. Amino acids: CASSSTEGLAGFYNEQFF.

This clonotype was found many times. V and J are TRBV29-1 and TRBJ2-3; 7 positions agree with TRBD2. CDR1 and CDR2 from the germline V gene are SQVTM and ANQGSEA. The CDR3 runs 15 residues. The ends lost 3 bases at V and 3 bases at J; junction bases unmatched: 9. CDR3: CSVDSAGVSTDTQYF. CDR3 nucleotide sequence: TGCAGCGTTGACTCCGCGGGAGTGTCGACAGATACGCAGTATTTT.

The DNA for the CDR3 is TGTGCCAGCAGCCCGACACAAACCGGGGAGCTGTTTTTT. The encoded protein is CASSPTQTGELFF. The chain links TRBV7-2 to TRBJ2-2; D not resolved. Germline assignment: CDR1 SGHTA and CDR2 FQGNSA. The CDR3 has 13 residues. V lost 5 bases to trimming and J lost 5 bases, with 9 bases between them.

In its sample, this clonotype was seen a few times. The J gene is TRBJ2-2, the V gene TRBV29-1; D is ambiguous. Trimming stripped 4 bases from V and 6 bases from J, with 6 bases between. The germline CDR1 and CDR2 sequences are SQVTM and ANQGSEA. The CDR3 has 11 residues. CDR3: CSVGSAGELFF. DNA of the CDR3: TGCAGCGTTGGATCGGCCGGGGAGCTGTTTTTT.

The table lists this clonotype with a few counts. CDR3 amino acids: CASRLRAGEQFF. Written as DNA, the CDR3 is TGTGCCAGCAGGCTGAGGGCGGGTGAGCAGTTCTTC. The chain carries TRBV7-9 and TRBJ2-1; TRBD2 is a possible D gene (5 bases). The CDR3 spans 12 residues. Germline assignment: CDR1 SEHNR and CDR2 FQNEAQ (reference sequence). V was clipped by 6 bases and J by 9 bases, with 12 bases between them.

This clonotype showed up just a few times. The rearrangement joins TRBV28 to TRBJ2-1; the D gene is possibly TRBD1 (6 bases). Germline CDR1 MDHEN, CDR2 SYDVKM. The ends were cut back, 4 bases at V and 9 bases at J, with 10 bases in the middle. The CDR3 is made up of 12 amino acids. CDR3 sequence reads: CASSYGQLEQFF. CDR3 coding DNA: TGTGCCAGCAGTTACGGACAGCTTGAGCAGTTCTTC.

This clonotype was counted only a few times. J is TRBJ2-1 and V is TRBV4-2, with 8 bases matching TRBD2. The germline V gene encodes CDR1 LGHNA and CDR2 YNFKEQ. With V trimmed by 0 bases and J by 8 bases, 9 bases remained unmatched. The length of the CDR3 is 16 residues. The DNA of the CDR3 is TGTGCCAGCAGCCAAGAGCTAGCGGGTAAGAACGATGAGCAGTTCTTC. Translation gives CASSQELAGKNDEQFF.

The V and J genes are TRBV19 and TRBJ2-7; the D is unclear. V gave up 1 base and J gave up 0 bases, with 7 bases separating them. The CDR3 length is 14 residues. Germline loops: CDR1 LNHDA, CDR2 SQIVND (reference sequence). This chain's CDR3 is CASSIVGSSYEQYF. The DNA of the CDR3 is TGTGCCAGTAGTATAGTTGGCAGCTCCTACGAGCAGTACTTC.

This clonotype appeared a few times. The chain carries TRBV28 and TRBJ2-5; D may match TRBD1 or TRBD2 (5 bases each). Germline assignment: CDR1 MDHEN and CDR2 SYDVKM. The CDR3 spans 13 residues. Trimming pared 8 bases from V and 1 base from J, leaving 11 bases between. CDR3 DNA sequence: TGTGCCAGCCTTGGGACGTTCCAAGAGACCCAGTACTTC. Translated: CASLGTFQETQYF.

The chain is built from TRBV27 and TRBJ1-5; perhaps TRBD1 as D (5 bases). CDR3 length: 13 residues. The germline CDR1 and CDR2 sequences are MNHEY and SMNVEV (reference sequence). V lost 6 bases to trimming and J lost 7 bases, with 13 bases between them. This CDR3 reads CASSLGASQPQHF. The DNA of the CDR3 is TGTGCCAGCAGCCTAGGGGCGTCGCAGCCCCAGCATTTT.

This clonotype came up a few times. The V gene is TRBV27, the J gene TRBJ1-6; a weak D match, TRBD1 (5 bases). This CDR3 has 15 residues. Germline CDR1 reads MNHEY; CDR2 reads SMNVEV (reference sequence). V dropped 4 bases and J dropped 0 bases, with 7 bases sitting between them. CDR3 bases: TGTGCCAGCAGTTCTACAGGCTCCTATAATTCACCCCTCCACTTT. It translates to CASSSTGSYNSPLHF.

J is TRBJ2-2 and V is TRBV15; D possibly corresponds to TRBD2 (5 bases). This CDR3 contains 15 residues. Trimming cost V 3 bases and J 1 base, with 9 bases left between them. CDR1 and CDR2 (germline): LNHNV, YYDKDF (reference sequence). The chain's CDR3 is CATSSNRGNTGELFF. CDR3 in DNA: TGTGCCACCAGCAGTAACCGGGGGAACACCGGGGAGCTGTTTTTT.